The next 9 T cell receptor beta chains were all read from a single sample in a study of blood T cell repertoires in COVID-19. TCRdb's copy holds only in-frame clones and misses some; the assay was immunoSEQ multiplex PCR. The sample carries fewer than 250,000 clones, around 86% recorded once. Input material: peripheral blood. The receptors shown here come from an elderly woman with COVID-19, enrolled during active disease.

The chain couples TRBV4-3 to TRBJ2-1, with TRBD1 identical over 11 bases. The V segment lost 1 base and the J segment 9 bases; nucleotides outside the gene matches: 11. Germline assignment: CDR1 LGHNA and CDR2 YSLEER. The CDR3 runs 17 residues. DNA for the CDR3: TGCGCCAGCAGCCAAGGGTTTACCGGGACAGGGGGTAGTGAGCAGTTCTTC. It translates to CASSQGFTGTGGSEQFF.

The rearrangement links TRBV7-2 to TRBJ1-6; the match to TRBD1 covers 8 bases. Losses at the gene ends were 6 bases for V and 9 bases for J; bases not matched to a gene: 13. CDR1 SGHTA and CDR2 FQGNSA come from the germline V gene. The CDR3 extends over 16 amino acids. The CDR3 is CASSLGQGRRTSPLHF. CDR3 nucleotide sequence: TGTGCCAGCAGTCTTGGACAGGGTCGCCGTACTTCACCCCTCCACTTT.

V usage is TRBV6-5 and J usage is TRBJ1-1, with a weak D call TRBD1 (5 bases). The germline V and J ends were trimmed by 6 bases and 5 bases, with 13 bases remaining between them. CDR3 length: 13 amino acids. Germline V gene data show CDR1 as MNHEY and CDR2 as SVGAGI. Written as DNA, the CDR3 is TGTGCCAGCAGCCATCCCGGGGGAACTGAAGCTTTCTTT. This codes for CASSHPGGTEAFF.

The CDR3 here is CASSYDTGRTGANVLTF. As DNA, the CDR3 is TGCGCCAGCAGCTACGACACAGGGCGCACTGGGGCCAACGTCCTGACTTTC. The rearrangement uses TRBV5-1 and TRBJ2-6; D possibly corresponds to TRBD1 (6 bases). The CDR3 loop spans 17 amino acids. Germline-derived CDR1 and CDR2 are SGHRS and YFSETQ. V was clipped by 3 bases and J by 2 bases, with 15 bases between them.

This chain connects TRBV29-1 to TRBJ2-3, with D perhaps TRBD1 (6 bases). This CDR3 spans 17 amino acids. Germline CDR1 SQVTM, CDR2 ANQGSEA. V lost 0 bases and J 4 bases, leaving 20 bases between the germline ends. CDR3 protein: CSVEDRREQGGADTQYF. The CDR3 DNA sequence: TGCAGCGTTGAAGATCGAAGGGAGCAAGGGGGTGCAGATACGCAGTATTTT.

This clone was seen ten or more times. The chain combines TRBV18 with TRBJ2-7; tentatively, D is TRBD2 (6 bases). Trimming removed 4 bases at V and 0 bases at J, with 7 bases between. The CDR3 sequence is 13 residues long. Germline V lookup: CDR1 KGHSH, CDR2 LQKENI. The CDR3 DNA sequence: TGTGCCAGCTCACTCGGGAGCTCCTACGAGCAGTACGTC. It yields the protein CASSLGSSYEQYV.

The rearrangement links TRBV3-1 (or the pseudogene TRBV3-2) to TRBJ2-1, with 8 bases matching TRBD2. The trim removed 3 bases at V and 9 bases at J, leaving 4 bases unmatched. There are 13 residues in the CDR3. Germline V gene data show CDR1 as LGHDT and CDR2 as YNNKEL (reference sequence). The DNA of the CDR3 is TGTGCCAGCAGCCACGGGGGGGCCGGTGAGCAGTTCTTC. This sequence encodes CASSHGGAGEQFF.

The J gene is TRBJ1-5, the V gene TRBV10-3, with D unclear. Germline V gives CDR1 ENHRY, CDR2 SYGVKD. Trimming left V 3 bases short and J 4 bases short, with 4 bases between. The CDR3 consists of 12 residues. CDR3 region: CAISDTNQPQHF. In nucleotides, the CDR3 is TGTGCCATCAGTGACACTAATCAGCCCCAGCATTTT.

The chain joins TRBV3-1 (or the pseudogene TRBV3-2) to TRBJ2-2; a possible D gene is TRBD1 (6 bases). Trimming removed 5 bases at V and 6 bases at J, with 13 bases between. The CDR3 runs 14 residues. Germline V lookup: CDR1 LGHDT, CDR2 YNNKEL (reference sequence). DNA for the CDR3: TGTGCCAGCAGCGATGCAGGGGCCCCCGGGGAGCTGTTTTTT. As protein: CASSDAGAPGELFF.